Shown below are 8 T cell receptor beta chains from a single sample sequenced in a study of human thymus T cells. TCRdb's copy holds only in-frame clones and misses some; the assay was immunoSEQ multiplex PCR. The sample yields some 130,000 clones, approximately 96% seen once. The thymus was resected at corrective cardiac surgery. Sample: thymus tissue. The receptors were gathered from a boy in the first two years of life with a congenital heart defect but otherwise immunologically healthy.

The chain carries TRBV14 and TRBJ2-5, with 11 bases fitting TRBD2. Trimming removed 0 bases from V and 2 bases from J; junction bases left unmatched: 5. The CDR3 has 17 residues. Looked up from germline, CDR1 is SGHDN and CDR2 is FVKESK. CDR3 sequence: CASSQDPLAGVQETQYF. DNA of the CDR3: TGTGCCAGCAGCCAAGATCCACTAGCGGGGGTACAAGAGACCCAGTACTTC.

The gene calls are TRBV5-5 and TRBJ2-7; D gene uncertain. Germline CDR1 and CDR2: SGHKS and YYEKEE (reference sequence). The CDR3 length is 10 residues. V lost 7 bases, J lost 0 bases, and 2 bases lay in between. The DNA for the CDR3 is TGTGCCAGCGGCTCCTACGAGCAGTACTTC. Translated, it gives CASGSYEQYF. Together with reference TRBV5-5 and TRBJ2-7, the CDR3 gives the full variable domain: DAGVTQSPTHLIKTRGQQVTLRCSPISGHKSVSWYQQVLGQGPQFIFQYYEKEERGRGNFPDRFSARQFPNYSSELNVNALLLGDSALYLCASGSYEQYFGPGTRLTVT.

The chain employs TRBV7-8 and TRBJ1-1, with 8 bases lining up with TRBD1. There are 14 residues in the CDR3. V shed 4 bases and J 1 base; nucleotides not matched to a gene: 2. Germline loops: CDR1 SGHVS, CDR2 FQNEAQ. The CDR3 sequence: CASSSGQGNTEAFF. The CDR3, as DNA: TGTGCCAGCAGCTCCGGACAGGGGAACACTGAAGCTTTCTTT.

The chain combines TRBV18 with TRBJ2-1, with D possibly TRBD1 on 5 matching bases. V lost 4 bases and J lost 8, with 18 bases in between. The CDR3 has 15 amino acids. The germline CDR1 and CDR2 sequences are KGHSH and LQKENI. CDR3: CASSQFDSPQHEQFF. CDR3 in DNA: TGTGCCAGCTCACAATTTGACAGTCCCCAACATGAGCAGTTCTTC.

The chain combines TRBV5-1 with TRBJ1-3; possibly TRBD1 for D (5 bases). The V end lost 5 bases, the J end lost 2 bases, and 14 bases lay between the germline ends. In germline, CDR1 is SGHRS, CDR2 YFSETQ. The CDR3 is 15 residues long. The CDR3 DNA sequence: TGCGCCAGCAGGGCTGACAGCTTGGCTGGAAACACCATATATTTT. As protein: CASRADSLAGNTIYF.

Written as DNA, the CDR3 is TGTGCCAGCAGTCCCAACACGTCAGATACGCAGTATTTT. Its protein is CASSPNTSDTQYF. The chain employs TRBV27 and TRBJ2-3; D is ambiguous. CDR3 length: 13 amino acids. V lost 5 bases and J lost 4, with 10 bases in between. CDR1 and CDR2 (germline): MNHEY, SMNVEV (reference sequence).

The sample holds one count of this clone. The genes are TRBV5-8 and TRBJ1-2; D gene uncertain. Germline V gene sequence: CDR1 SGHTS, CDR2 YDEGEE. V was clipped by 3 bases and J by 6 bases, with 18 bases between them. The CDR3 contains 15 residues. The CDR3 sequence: CASSSPGDQRNGYTF. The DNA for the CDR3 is TGTGCCAGCAGCTCGCCGGGAGATCAAAGGAATGGCTACACCTTC.

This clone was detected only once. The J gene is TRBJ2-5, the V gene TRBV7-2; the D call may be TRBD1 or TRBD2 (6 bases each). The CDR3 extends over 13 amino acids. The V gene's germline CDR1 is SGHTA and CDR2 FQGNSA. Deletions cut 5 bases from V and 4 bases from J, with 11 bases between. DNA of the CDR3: TGTGCCAGCAGCGAGGGGGGCAGAGAGACCCAGTACTTC. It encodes CASSEGGRETQYF.